The following is a TCR beta chain sequence with its context. This clone came up once. Its antigen is not yet known. No quality values exist for individual bases; no much larger clone is one base distant. The CDR3 numbers 12 residues from cysteine through phenylalanine. Left in the record is the CDR3 DNA by itself, 36 bases read in frame from the first base. The germline V gene provides CDR1 SNHLY and CDR2 FYNNEI. The V end gives up 6 bases and the J end 4 bases, leaving 1 base in the junction not matched to a gene. Libraries were constructed by the immunoSEQ multiplex PCR assay. The multiplex PCR relied on a mix of 60 forward primers for TCR Vbeta segments and 13 reverse primers for TCR Jbeta segments. The CDR3 region of rearranged TCR beta genes was amplified from genomic DNA with a multiplex PCR assay. Amplified TCR beta libraries were sequenced as 87-base-pair reads on the Illumina HiSeq System. In the original analysis: A later analysis tallied around 80 million unique TCR beta chains across the 650 to 750 repertoires, and approximately 9.9 million of those chains were shared by two or more donors. Raw reads were error-corrected and collapsed into unique sequences with a nearest-neighbor algorithm that merged closely related sequences to remove PCR and sequencing errors. To assign V, D and J gene segments, CDR3 sequences were aligned to IMGT reference sequences. For a sequence to be retained, a match of at least six nucleotides to both a V gene segment and a J gene segment was required. Rearrangements were called productive when the CDR3 lacked stop codons and stayed in frame with V and J; all others were non-productive. CDR3 was defined according to IMGT convention as the region running from the second conserved V-encoded cysteine to the conserved J-encoded phenylalanine. In an earlier analysis of more than 550 of the donors, sequences lacking an unambiguous match to a single V gene segment were excluded. In an earlier analysis of 587 of the donors, V segments were called functional above 56.7% productive rearrangements and were called segregating when the between-donor standard deviation exceeded 5%. To diagnose cytomegalovirus status from the catalog of TCR beta chain sequences, a statistical classification framework was built. A later analysis assigned V and J genes by comparing TCR nucleotide sequences with IMGT/GENE-DB human TR gene sequences. The TCRdist pipeline was used in a later analysis to assign CDR3 sequences and most-parsimonious VDJ recombination scenarios. A later analysis defined each TCR beta chain by its CDR3 amino acid sequence plus V-gene family, and excluded reads lacking a unique V-gene family. In a later analysis, 500 to 700 highly shared, low-generation-probability nucleotide sequences were removed to address suspected cross-contamination and a sequencing artifact. In a later analysis, a clonal expansion index was calculated for each public chain from normalized within-repertoire ranks of inferred template counts. A later analysis computed generation probabilities with a VDJ recombination model fitted to out-of-frame rearrangements, and checked the results against IGoR. In a later analysis, TCR-TCR, TCR-HLA and TCR-CMV co-occurrence was scored with hypergeometric tests, and a repertoire-size bias correction was applied to TCR pairs. False discovery rates were estimated in a later analysis by permuting HLA or CMV assignments 20 times. In a later analysis, co-occurring TCRs were grouped using DBSCAN, and TCRdist sequence similarity was added for clustering within HLA-allele-positive subsets. Co-occurrence clustering excluded repertoires with fewer than 30,000 or more than 120,000 public chains, plus five with anomalous nucleotide sharing. In TCRdb, the immuneACCESS table is reduced to in-frame sequences with V and J assigned. These tables do not hold every clone; where another copy was compared, an unresolved V gene accounts for under half, and the others remain unexplained. V, J and clone size reflect that table, while D and trimming were determined from the DNA. Within this sample are roughly 130,000 clones, with over 75% of them counted one time only. Together, the top ten hold 5% to 6% of the sample.

These data originate in a study of cytomegalovirus exposure and HLA in healthy donors (dated by TCRdb to about 2017). For context, the study as a whole: An earlier analysis of roughly 630 of the donors reported about 250 Gb of sequence data and 117 million unique TCR beta sequences from some 180 million T cells. About 280 gigabases of sequencing data and approximately 92 million unique TCR sequences made up an early release that covered 500 to 650 HLA-typed donors. An earlier analysis of more than 450 of the donors used high-throughput TCR beta sequencing to judge whether each TCR beta V gene segment behaved as functional or pseudogenic. All discovery cohort repertoires had been generated using a single sequencing platform. A later analysis re-examined previously published TCR beta repertoires from more than 550 donors and added high-resolution HLA genotyping to investigate patterns of TCR occurrence. Among the 398 genotyped donors, around 81% belonged to the genetic ancestry cluster associated with self-reported Caucasian donors. Along with the approximately 650-subject first cohort, a separate validation cohort of over a hundred different subjects was used. Among about 370 genotyped donors of the cohort, an average of roughly 230,000 unique TCR beta nucleotide sequences was sequenced per donor, of which approximately 18% were non-productive. The number of donors typed differed by locus, with roughly 620-630 for A, B, C, DRB1 and DQB1, about 500 for DQA1, over 600 for DPA1, and under 490 for DPB1. A handful of DR-DQ haplotypes were handled as single units for association and clustering because linkage in the cohort was strong. Rather than drawing on any new phenotypic data, the later analysis identified candidate immune exposures from TCR beta sequences and the way those sequences occurred across donors. Genome-wide SNP genotypes for about 55% of the 666 donors were used in a later genetic analysis, which treated that subset as a discovery cohort. Donor age, sex, ethnicity and CMV serostatus were compiled together with the repertoire data. The aim of the study was to test whether cataloging public T cell receptors could identify signatures of past pathogen exposure. Using immunosequencing, the study profiled T cell repertoires from 666 subjects and related those repertoires to cytomegalovirus serostatus. The study combined high-throughput TCR immunosequencing, statistical association of individual TCRs with disease status, and machine learning to predict cytomegalovirus infection status. HLA typing included class I and class II loci at four-digit resolution.

In total, over 600 healthy bone marrow donors made up the cohort. All cohort members were sampled while nominally healthy, although unrecorded immune exposures were likely present. The donor was CMV seronegative and was included in the group of a few hundred seronegative cohort members. A peripheral blood sample was provided by each donor, and peripheral blood mononuclear cells were used for TCR beta sequencing. Genomic DNA was extracted from the blood cell samples with the Qiagen DNeasy Blood Extraction Kit. The investigation overall reported the following: Some IMGT-functional V segments, including TRBV6-2 and TRBV6-3, could not be told apart with the 87-base-pair reads, so those segments were excluded. Across donors, most TCR sequences were observed very rarely, whereas some public TCRs were present in many individuals. According to a later analysis, TCR association rates differed among HLA loci, with DRB1 alleles showing the most associated TCRs and HLA-C alleles showing the fewest. Correlated functional status among segregating V segments might reflect linkage disequilibrium, but an unknown experimental factor could not be ruled out. HLA typing was unavailable for some donors at each locus, so association tests used only the typed subset. Sequencing depth was assumed to be roughly uniform across donors in the presence/absence analyses, though that assumption may not hold. The authors suggested that the approach could potentially be generalized to other disease states and immunological phenotypes. Compared with equally common non-associated chains, HLA-associated TCR beta chains in a later analysis were more clonally expanded and had lower generation probabilities. In a later genetic analysis, fewer N-insertions in productive TCRs were reported among donors in an Asian-associated ancestry cluster than the roughly 700-donor mean. A later genetic analysis associated a missense DCLRE1C variant with V-gene and J-gene trimming of TCR beta chains, and an independent cohort replicated the association. Three of the identified cytomegalovirus-associated TCR beta chains were confirmed in vitro to be specific for cytomegalovirus antigens. According to a later analysis, parvovirus B19, influenza, CMV and Epstein-Barr virus appeared linked to several top co-occurrence clusters. In an earlier analysis of roughly 560 of the donors, most TCR beta V segments were observed in productive rearrangements about 90% or about 30% of the time, broadly matching IMGT annotations. Cytomegalovirus status was reported to be diagnosed by the classifier with high specificity and sensitivity in both the original and validation cohorts. Strong co-occurrence of HLA alleles, especially DR and DQ, made assigning TCR associations to individual alleles difficult. The only immune exposure information available for the cohort was CMV serostatus. A later analysis found that most CMV-associated TCR beta chains appeared HLA-restricted, with HLA associations seemingly driven largely by CMV exposure. The sequencing pipeline was judged likely to have produced a cluster of highly shared sequence variants as a technical artifact. A further reported finding was that TCR beta sequences accurately predicted the HLA-A and HLA-B alleles for most subjects in the first cohort. Specific HLA alleles were associated with over 15,000 TCR beta sequences at a false discovery rate of 0.05 in a later analysis. The cohort was sequenced for TCR beta chains only, and without alpha or paired-chain data the features that could be detected were limited. The study listed over 150 TCR beta chains as associated with cytomegalovirus. Because counts were too low, roughly 17 rarely observed V segments, including chromosome 9 orphons, were left out of the earlier analysis of 587 of the donors.

This clonotype originated in a man younger than 40 in good health and CMV-seronegative. Rearrangement joined TRBV2 to TRBJ2-5; a stretch of 8 junction bases matches TRBD1. The sample taken for sequencing was PBMCs. In nucleotide form, the sequence is TGTGCCAGCAGCGGGACAGGAGAGACCCAGTACTTC. It translates as CASSGTGETQYF.